The 26 T cell receptor beta chains reported below all come from one sample, sequenced in a study of OX40 agonist ivuxolimab in advanced cancers. Produced via immunoSEQ multiplex PCR; TCRdb's table is partial and in-frame only. The table shows about 82,000 clones, with around 92% occurring only once. This specimen consisted of CD4+ or CD8+ T cells sorted from blood, obtained in a trial of the OX40 agonist ivuxolimab. The receptors were gathered from an adult with an advanced solid tumor such as melanoma, head and neck, liver or kidney cancer.

The chain carries TRBV5-1 and TRBJ1-2; TRBD1 might be the D (6 bases). The CDR3 totals 13 residues. In germline, CDR1 is SGHRS, CDR2 YFSETQ. V lost 4 bases and J 8 bases, leaving 15 bases between the germline ends. The CDR3 is CASSTNRVEGYTF. Written as DNA, the CDR3 is TGCGCCAGCAGCACAAACAGGGTGGAGGGCTACACCTTC.

This clone was seen a few times. V and J are TRBV10-1 and TRBJ2-2, with D possibly being TRBD1 (5 bases). V was trimmed by 5 bases and J by 8 bases, leaving 9 bases between them. In germline, CDR1 is WNHNN, CDR2 SYGVQD (reference sequence). This CDR3 spans 12 amino acids. CDR3 region: CASSRQPGELFF. In DNA form, the CDR3 reads TGCGCCAGCAGTCGACAGCCTGGGGAGCTGTTTTTT.

The CDR3 spells CASSPRTDLSTDTQYF. In nucleotides, the CDR3 is TGTGCCAGCAGCCCCCGGACAGACCTAAGCACAGATACGCAGTATTTT. The V and J genes are TRBV9 and TRBJ2-3, with D tentatively TRBD1 (6 bases). V was clipped by 4 bases and J by 0 bases, with 15 bases between them. This CDR3 has 16 amino acids. In germline, CDR1 is SGDLS, CDR2 YYNGEE.

The CDR3 loop reads CASSLGQGDGQPQHF. CDR3 nucleotide sequence: TGTGCCAGCAGCTTAGGGCAGGGAGACGGTCAGCCCCAGCATTTT. The chain joins TRBV11-2 to TRBJ1-5; a weak D match, TRBD1 (5 bases). Germline V CDR1 and CDR2: SGHAT, FQNNGV. The length of the CDR3 is 15 residues. The V gene lost 1 base and the J gene lost 6 bases, with 13 bases spanning the gap.

The chain joins TRBV7-9 to TRBJ2-7; D perhaps matches TRBD1 (5 bases). With 1 base removed from V and 2 bases from J, the gap between germline ends came to 15 bases. The V gene's germline CDR1 is SEHNR and CDR2 FQNEAQ (reference sequence). CDR3 size: 16 residues. The CDR3 sequence: CASSLVGAAYTYEQYF. CDR3 in DNA: TGTGCCAGCAGCTTAGTAGGGGCAGCCTACACCTACGAGCAGTACTTC.

This clone was seen a single time. The gene calls are TRBV11-3 and TRBJ2-7, with 14 bases lining up with TRBD2. The CDR3 has 17 amino acids. Germline values: CDR1 SGHNT, CDR2 YENEEA. V was pared by 4 bases and J by 6 bases, with 11 bases of the junction left unmatched. The CDR3 here is CASSSRTGTSGGAEQYF. CDR3 DNA sequence: TGTGCCAGCAGCTCGAGGACCGGGACTAGCGGGGGTGCCGAGCAGTACTTC.

The chain joins TRBV4-1 to TRBJ2-7, with a tentative D call TRBD2 (6 bases). The germline V and J ends were trimmed by 1 base and 3 bases, with 13 bases remaining between them. CDR1 and CDR2 (germline): MGHRA, YSYEKL. The CDR3 extends over 15 amino acids. In nucleotides, the CDR3 is TGCGCCAGCAGCCAAGTGGGGGGAGACCGCTACGAGCAGTACTTC. Translating gives CASSQVGGDRYEQYF.

The V gene is TRBV12-5, the J gene TRBJ2-3; TRBD2 might be the D (6 bases). With 3 bases removed from V and 3 bases from J, the gap between germline ends came to 19 bases. Per germline, CDR1 LGHNT and CDR2 FRNRAP. The CDR3 contains 17 residues. The CDR3 region is CASGLVSPAGWTDTQYF. The CDR3 DNA is TGTGCTAGTGGTTTAGTGAGTCCAGCGGGCTGGACAGATACGCAGTATTTT.

This clone was observed a single time. CDR3 region: CASSSPLRDRRYNEQFF. The CDR3 DNA reads TGTGCCAGCAGCTCCCCCCTCCGGGACAGGCGCTACAATGAGCAGTTCTTC. The chain links TRBV13 to TRBJ2-1, with 8 positions matching TRBD1. This CDR3 comprises 17 residues. From germline, CDR1 is PRHDT and CDR2 FYEKMQ (reference sequence). The V and J ends lost 4 bases and 3 bases, in that order; junction bases with no gene match: 11.

V is TRBV27 and J is TRBJ1-1; TRBD1 is a possible D gene (5 bases). The CDR3 covers 14 residues. V lost 5 bases to trimming and J lost 4 bases, with 14 bases between them. Per the germline V gene, CDR1 is MNHEY and CDR2 is SMNVEV (reference sequence). In DNA form, the CDR3 reads TGTGCCAGCAGTGGGGGACGCCCATCCACTGAAGCTTTCTTT. It translates to CASSGGRPSTEAFF.

V gene TRBV5-1 combines with J gene TRBJ2-2, with D possibly being TRBD2 (5 bases). The germline gives CDR1 SGHRS, CDR2 YFSETQ. Between the trimmed V and J ends, which lost 2 bases and 1 base, there was a span of 6 bases. The CDR3 spans 14 residues. The CDR3 nucleotides read TGCGCCAGCAGCTTACTAGGGAACACCGGGGAGCTGTTTTTT. This codes for CASSLLGNTGELFF.

This clone was seen more than once but under ten times. This rearrangement joins TRBV6-1 to TRBJ2-1; 10 bases fit TRBD2. V gave up 1 base and J gave up 3 bases; unmatched junction bases: 0. The CDR3 extends over 15 amino acids. Germline V gives CDR1 MNHNS, CDR2 SASEGT. This CDR3 is CASSEERGGYNEQFF. The CDR3 nucleotides are TGTGCCAGCAGTGAAGAGCGGGGGGGCTACAATGAGCAGTTCTTC.

The chain's CDR3 is CASWRVQETQYF. For the CDR3, the DNA is TGTGCCAGCTGGAGAGTCCAAGAGACCCAGTACTTC. The chain joins TRBV7-9 to TRBJ2-5, with unresolved D. The V gene lost 8 bases and the J gene lost 1 base, with 8 bases spanning the gap. Germline assignment: CDR1 SEHNR and CDR2 FQNEAQ (reference sequence). The CDR3 spans 12 residues.

The chain combines TRBV27 with TRBJ1-1; TRBD1 is a possible D gene (6 bases). V lost 4 bases to trimming and J lost 7 bases, with 16 bases between them. Germline CDR1 and CDR2: MNHEY and SMNVEV (reference sequence). The CDR3 extends over 14 amino acids. CDR3 bases: TGTGCCAGCAGTTACATCGGGGGGGGGCATGAAGCTTTCTTT. Amino acid sequence: CASSYIGGGHEAFF.

The chain couples TRBV7-9 to TRBJ2-3; unclear D gene. Germline assignment: CDR1 SEHNR and CDR2 FQNEAQ (reference sequence). CDR3 length: 11 amino acids. The V gene lost 5 bases and the J gene lost 3 bases, with 3 bases spanning the gap. Written as DNA, the CDR3 is TGTGCCAGCAGCCAGACAGATACGCAGTATTTT. Protein: CASSQTDTQYF. Full variable domain (remainder filled in from reference TRBV7-9 and TRBJ2-3): DTGVSQNPRHKITKRGQNVTFRCDPISEHNRLYWYRQTLGQGPEFLTYFQNEAQLEKSRLLSDRFSAERPKGSFSTLEIQRTEQGDSAMYLCASSQTDTQYFGPGTRLTVL.

The count of this clone is one. The rearrangement links TRBV25-1 to TRBJ1-5, with TRBD1 matching over 7 bases. The CDR3 sequence is 16 residues long. With V trimmed by 3 bases and J by 0 bases, 5 bases remained unmatched. Germline V lookup: CDR1 MGHDK, CDR2 SYGVNS. DNA for the CDR3: TGTGCCAGCAGTGAGCAGGGGGGCAATAGCAATCAGCCCCAGCATTTT. Amino acid sequence: CASSEQGGNSNQPQHF.

This clone was seen just once. This rearrangement joins TRBV27 to TRBJ2-6; 7 nucleotides match TRBD1. The CDR3 totals 15 residues. V shed 6 bases, J shed 2 bases, and the junction held 4 bases outside the gene matches. Looked up from germline, CDR1 is MNHEY and CDR2 is SMNVEV (reference sequence). This chain's CDR3 is CASRPTGAGANVLTF. CDR3 DNA sequence: TGTGCCAGCAGACCTACAGGGGCTGGGGCCAACGTCCTGACTTTC.

V and J are TRBV10-3 and TRBJ1-1, with TRBD1 identical over 9 bases. The trim removed 6 bases at V and 7 bases at J, leaving 9 bases unmatched. CDR1 ENHRY and CDR2 SYGVKD come from the germline V gene. The CDR3 is made up of 14 amino acids. CDR3 coding DNA: TGTGCCATCAGAGGTACAGGGGGCGCGGGTGAAGCTTTCTTT. It encodes CAIRGTGGAGEAFF.

This clone has only one observation. The genes are TRBV5-6 and TRBJ2-2, with TRBD1 as a possible D gene (5 bases). The CDR3 is made up of 13 amino acids. Germline V lookup: CDR1 SGHDT, CDR2 YYEEEE. The germline V and J ends were trimmed by 5 bases and 5 bases, with 10 bases remaining between them. DNA of the CDR3: TGTGCCAGCAGGCAGGGTAATACCGGGGAGCTGTTTTTT. Amino acid sequence: CASRQGNTGELFF.

The chain links TRBV6-5 to TRBJ1-1; tentatively, D is TRBD1 (6 bases). The CDR3 consists of 14 residues. Between the trimmed V and J ends, which lost 0 bases and 6 bases, there was a span of 11 bases. Germline CDR1 reads MNHEY; CDR2 reads SVGAGI. This CDR3 reads CASSYSGGYPEAFF. The CDR3 nucleotides read TGTGCCAGCAGTTACTCGGGGGGCTATCCTGAAGCTTTCTTT.

The chain joins TRBV10-1 to TRBJ1-1; D gene unclear. This CDR3 is 15 amino acids long. Trimming shortened V by 1 base and J by 1 base, and 10 bases separated the two germline ends. CDR1 WNHNN and CDR2 SYGVQD come from the germline V gene (reference sequence). The CDR3 region is CASSEFLDPNTEAFF. The CDR3 DNA sequence: TGCGCCAGCAGTGAGTTCCTCGACCCGAACACTGAAGCTTTCTTT.

The chain combines TRBV9 with TRBJ2-1; D may correspond to TRBD1 or TRBD2 (5 bases each). V lost 4 bases and J lost 2, with 13 bases in between. This CDR3 spans 15 amino acids. CDR1 SGDLS and CDR2 YYNGEE come from the germline V gene. CDR3 sequence (DNA): TGTGCCAGCAGCCGCGAGGGGTCCCCCTACAATGAGCAGTTCTTC. Translating gives CASSREGSPYNEQFF.

The genes are TRBV7-2 and TRBJ1-1; perhaps TRBD1 as D (5 bases). Germline V lookup: CDR1 SGHTA, CDR2 FQGNSA. Trimming took 5 bases from V and 6 from J, leaving 16 bases between them. This CDR3 spans 14 amino acids. The CDR3 sequence is CASSPPQGFAEAFF. CDR3 in DNA: TGTGCCAGCAGCCCGCCTCAGGGTTTCGCTGAAGCTTTCTTT.

The chain employs TRBV30 and TRBJ2-7; a possible D gene is TRBD1 (5 bases). Germline V CDR1 and CDR2: GTSNPN, SVGIG (reference sequence). Trimming removed 0 bases at V and 1 base at J, with 10 bases between. This CDR3 is built from 14 residues. CDR3 DNA: TGTGCCTGGAGTGTTATGTCAGGGTCCTACGAGCAGTACTTC. This codes for CAWSVMSGSYEQYF.

The chain employs TRBV5-6 and TRBJ2-7; 9 bases line up with TRBD2. V shed 2 bases, J shed 2 bases, and the junction held 5 bases outside the gene matches. The CDR3 length is 15 residues. The germline V gene encodes CDR1 SGHDT and CDR2 YYEEEE. The chain's CDR3 is CASSFPAGGTYEQYF. CDR3 coding DNA: TGTGCCAGCAGCTTCCCAGCGGGGGGTACCTACGAGCAGTACTTC.

The J gene is TRBJ1-3, the V gene TRBV7-9, with D perhaps TRBD1 (6 bases). Trimming left V 4 bases short and J 0 bases short, with 16 bases between. This CDR3 contains 17 residues. The germline gives CDR1 SEHNR, CDR2 FQNEAQ (reference sequence). The CDR3 region has the DNA TGTGCCAGCAGCTCGACGGACAGTTTTTACTCTGGAAACACCATATATTTT. As protein: CASSSTDSFYSGNTIYF.